The clone carrying this TCR beta chain was detected a few times. Trimming shortened V by 2 bases and J by 2 bases, and 13 bases separated the two germline ends. Germline values: CDR1 MNHEY, CDR2 SMNVEV (reference sequence). The length of the CDR3 is 16 residues. The data were obtained in a study of patients and donors after allogeneic stem cell transplantation. TCRdb itself ran the RT-PCR reads through MiXCR, one entry per CDR3 protein. The sample has approximately 220,000 distinct CDR3 sequences, roughly two fifths seen once. This TCR was sampled from a human donor who was either an allogeneic HSCT recipient or a stem cell or donor lymphocyte infusion donor (not recorded which). It is not recorded whose cells these are; they may come from a transplant donor. The genes are TRBV27 and TRBJ1-5; D is undetermined. Sequencing was carried out using blood, either unsorted or a sorted T cell fraction (not recorded which). The CDR3 region is CASSLRRVDGNQPQHF. The CDR3 DNA sequence: TGTGCCAGCAGTTTACGGCGGGTCGATGGCAATCAGCCCCAGCATTTT.